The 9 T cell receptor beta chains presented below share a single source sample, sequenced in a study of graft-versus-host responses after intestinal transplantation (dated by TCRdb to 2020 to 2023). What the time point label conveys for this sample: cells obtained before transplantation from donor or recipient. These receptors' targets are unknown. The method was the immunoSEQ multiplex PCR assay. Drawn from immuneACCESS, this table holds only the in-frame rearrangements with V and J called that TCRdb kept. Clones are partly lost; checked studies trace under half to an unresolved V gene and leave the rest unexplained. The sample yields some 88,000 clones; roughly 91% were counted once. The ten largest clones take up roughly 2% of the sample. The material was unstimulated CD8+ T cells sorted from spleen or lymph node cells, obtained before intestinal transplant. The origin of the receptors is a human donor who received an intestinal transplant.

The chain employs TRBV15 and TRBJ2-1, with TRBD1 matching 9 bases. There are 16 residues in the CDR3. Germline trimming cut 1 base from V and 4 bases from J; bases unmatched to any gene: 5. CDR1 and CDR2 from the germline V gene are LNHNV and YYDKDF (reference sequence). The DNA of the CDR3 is TGTGCCACCAGCAGAGTAACAGGGGGCATATACAATGAGCAGTTCTTC. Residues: CATSRVTGGIYNEQFF.

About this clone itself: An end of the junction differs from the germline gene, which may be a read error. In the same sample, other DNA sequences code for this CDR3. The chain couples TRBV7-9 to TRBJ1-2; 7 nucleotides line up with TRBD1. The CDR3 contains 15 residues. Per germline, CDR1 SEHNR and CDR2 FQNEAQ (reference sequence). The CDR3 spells CASSFLRDSNYGYTF. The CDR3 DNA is TGCGCCAGCAGCTTTCTACGGGACAGTAACTATGGCTACACCTTC.

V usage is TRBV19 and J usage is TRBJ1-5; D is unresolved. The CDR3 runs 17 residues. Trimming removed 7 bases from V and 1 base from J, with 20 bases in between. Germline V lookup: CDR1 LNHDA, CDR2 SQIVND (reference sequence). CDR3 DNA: TGTGCCAGTATTAAGTCGGGCGCGGCGGGGAGCAATCAGCCCCAGCATTTT. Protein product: CASIKSGAAGSNQPQHF.

The CDR3 spells CASSLAVTGELFF. The CDR3 DNA follows: TGTGCCAGCAGCTTAGCGGTCACCGGGGAGCTGTTTTTT. The chain has TRBV11-3 and TRBJ2-2; D remains unclear. The CDR3 loop spans 13 amino acids. Germline lookup yields CDR1 SGHNT and CDR2 YENEEA. With 1 base removed from V and 4 bases from J, the gap between germline ends came to 4 bases.

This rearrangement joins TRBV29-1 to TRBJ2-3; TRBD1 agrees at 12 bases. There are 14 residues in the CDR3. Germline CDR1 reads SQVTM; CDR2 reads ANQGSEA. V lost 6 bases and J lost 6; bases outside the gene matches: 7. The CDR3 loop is CSVAGTGGWDTQYF. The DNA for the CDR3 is TGCAGCGTGGCCGGGACAGGGGGCTGGGATACGCAGTATTTT.

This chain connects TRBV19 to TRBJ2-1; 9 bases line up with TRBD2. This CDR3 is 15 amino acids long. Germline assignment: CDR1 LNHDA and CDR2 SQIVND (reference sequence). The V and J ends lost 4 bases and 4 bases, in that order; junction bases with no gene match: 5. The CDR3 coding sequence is TGTGCCAGTAGTAGTTCTAGCGGGGCTTACAATGAGCAGTTCTTC. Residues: CASSSSSGAYNEQFF. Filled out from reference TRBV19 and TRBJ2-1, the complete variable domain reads DGGITQSPKYLFRKEGQNVTLSCEQNLNHDAMYWYRQDPGQGLRLIYYSQIVNDFQKGDIAEGYSVSREKKESFPLTVTSAQKNPTAFYLCASSSSSGAYNEQFFGPGTRLTVL.

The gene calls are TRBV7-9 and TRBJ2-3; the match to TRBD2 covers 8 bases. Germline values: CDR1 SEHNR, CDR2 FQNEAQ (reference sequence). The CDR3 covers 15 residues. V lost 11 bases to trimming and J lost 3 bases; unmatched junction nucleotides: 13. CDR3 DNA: TGTGCCTCCTTACGGGGCCAGCGGGGGACAGATACGCAGTATTTT. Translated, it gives CASLRGQRGTDTQYF.

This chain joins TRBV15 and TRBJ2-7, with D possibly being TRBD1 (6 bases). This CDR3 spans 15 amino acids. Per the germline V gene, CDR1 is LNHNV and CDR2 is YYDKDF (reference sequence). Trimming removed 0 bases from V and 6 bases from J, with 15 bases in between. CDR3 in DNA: TGTGCCACCAGCAGAGAACGGGTAGGACAGAGCGAGCAGTACTTC. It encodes CATSRERVGQSEQYF.

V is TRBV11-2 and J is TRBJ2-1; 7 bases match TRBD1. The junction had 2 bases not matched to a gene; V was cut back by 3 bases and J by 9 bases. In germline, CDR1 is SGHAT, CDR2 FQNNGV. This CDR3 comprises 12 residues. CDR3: CASSFGDSEQFF. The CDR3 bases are TGTGCCAGCAGCTTTGGGGACAGTGAGCAGTTCTTC. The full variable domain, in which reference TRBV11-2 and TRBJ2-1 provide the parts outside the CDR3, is EAGVAQSPRYKIIEKRQSVAFWCNPISGHATLYWYQQILGQGPKLLIQFQNNGVVDDSQLPKDRFSAERLKGVDSTLKIQPAKLEDSAVYLCASSFGDSEQFFGPGTRLTVL.